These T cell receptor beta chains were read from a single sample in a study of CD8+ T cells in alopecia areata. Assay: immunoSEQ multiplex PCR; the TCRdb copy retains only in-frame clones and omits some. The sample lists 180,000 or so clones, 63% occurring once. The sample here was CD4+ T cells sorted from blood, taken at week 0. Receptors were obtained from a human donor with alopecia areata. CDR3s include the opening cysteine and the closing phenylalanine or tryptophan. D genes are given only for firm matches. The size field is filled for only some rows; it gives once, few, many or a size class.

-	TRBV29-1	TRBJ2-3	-	CSVRSGLDTQYF	TGCAGCGTTCGTAGCGGCCTAGATACGCAGTATTTT
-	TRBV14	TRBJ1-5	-	CASSQQGTNQPQHF	TGTGCCAGCAGCCAACAGGGAACTAATCAGCCCCAGCATTTT
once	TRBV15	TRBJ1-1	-	CATSRRTVNTEAFF	TGTGCCACCAGCAGAAGGACAGTGAACACTGAAGCTTTCTTT
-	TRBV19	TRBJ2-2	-	CASSIPGGGVNTGELFF	TGTGCCAGTAGTATACCTGGTGGCGGGGTGAACACCGGGGAGCTGTTTTTT
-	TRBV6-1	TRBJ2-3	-	CASSWSPGTDTQYF	TGTGCCAGCAGTTGGAGCCCCGGCACAGATACGCAGTATTTT
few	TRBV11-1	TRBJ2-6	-	CASSRGTSEVANVLTF	TGTGCCAGCAGCCGCGGGACCTCCGAGGTGGCCAACGTCCTGACTTTC
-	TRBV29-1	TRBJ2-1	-	CSPLLGGNNEQFF	TGCAGCCCCCTTCTGGGGGGAAACAATGAGCAGTTCTTC
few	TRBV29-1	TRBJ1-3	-	CSVDSGRAGNTIYF	TGCAGCGTGGACAGTGGGAGAGCTGGAAACACCATATATTTT
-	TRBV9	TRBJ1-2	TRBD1	CASSATGTGVSGTNGYTF	TGTGCCAGCAGCGCAACGGGGACAGGGGTTTCGGGTACGAATGGCTACACCTTC
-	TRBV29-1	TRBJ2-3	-	CSVTRDSDSSDTQYF	TGCAGCGTAACCCGGGACTCCGATTCGTCAGATACGCAGTATTTT
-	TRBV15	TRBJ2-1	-	CATSRQGSYNEQFF	TGTGCCACCAGCAGACAGGGAAGCTACAATGAGCAGTTCTTC
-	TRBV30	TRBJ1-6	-	CAWSFERNSPLHF	TGTGCCTGGAGTTTCGAACGTAATTCACCCCTCCACTTT
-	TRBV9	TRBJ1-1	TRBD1	CASSVGPTGAEAFF	TGTGCCAGCAGCGTAGGGCCGACAGGGGCTGAAGCTTTCTTT
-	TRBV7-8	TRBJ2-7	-	CASSLRPGVGHEQYF	TGTGCCAGCAGCCTCCGGCCCGGGGTTGGCCACGAGCAGTACTTC
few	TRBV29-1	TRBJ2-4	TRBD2	CSVESGGNNIQYF	TGCAGCGTTGAAAGCGGGGGGAATAACATTCAGTACTTC
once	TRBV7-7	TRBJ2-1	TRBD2	CASSSGLAGGSEQFF	TGTGCCAGCAGTTCGGGACTAGCGGGGGGGAGTGAGCAGTTCTTC
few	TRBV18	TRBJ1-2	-	CASSPQLTGYGYTF	TGTGCCAGCTCACCGCAACTGACAGGCTATGGCTACACCTTC
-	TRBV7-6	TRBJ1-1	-	CASSFQGGTEAFF	TGTGCCAGCAGCTTTCAGGGAGGCACTGAAGCTTTCTTT
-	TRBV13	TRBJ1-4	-	CASSFRQSRGGKLFF	TGTGCCAGCAGCTTTCGACAGAGCCGGGGAGGGAAACTGTTTTTT
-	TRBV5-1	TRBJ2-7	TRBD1	CASSSGQGNYEQYF	TGCGCCAGCTCCTCTGGACAGGGAAATTACGAGCAGTACTTC
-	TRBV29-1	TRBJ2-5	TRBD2	CSVDSGVETQYF	TGCAGCGTTGATAGCGGGGTGGAGACCCAGTACTTC
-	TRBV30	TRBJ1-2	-	CAWRAPYGYTF	TGTGCCTGGAGGGCCCCCTATGGCTACACCTTC
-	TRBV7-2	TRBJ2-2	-	CASSLAMGAGELFF	TGTGCCAGCAGCTTAGCGATGGGGGCCGGGGAGCTGTTTTTT
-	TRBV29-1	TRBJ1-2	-	CSVPLPKGQVYGYTF	TGCAGCGTACCCCTTCCTAAAGGGCAGGTTTATGGCTACACCTTC
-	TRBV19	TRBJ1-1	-	CASSILGNTEAFF	TGTGCCAGTAGTATTTTAGGGAACACTGAAGCTTTCTTT
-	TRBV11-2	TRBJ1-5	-	CASSFQGGSNQPQHF	TGTGCCAGCAGCTTCCAGGGAGGGAGCAATCAGCCCCAGCATTTT
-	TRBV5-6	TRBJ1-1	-	CASSPRIRASNTEAFF	TGTGCCAGCAGCCCCCGAATCCGGGCCTCGAACACTGAAGCTTTCTTT